A single sample gave rise to the 25 T cell receptor beta chains below, sequenced in a study of blood T cell repertoires in COVID-19. Only in-frame clones appear in the TCRdb table, and some are missing; sequencing was by immunoSEQ multiplex PCR. The sample yields 60,000 to 65,000 clones, about 70% seen once. The sample was peripheral blood. The receptors were gathered from a woman of 80 years or more with acute or convalescent COVID-19.

The V and J genes are TRBV2 and TRBJ1-2, with D uncertain. Trimming cost V 6 bases and J 7 bases, with 21 bases left between them. There are 15 residues in the CDR3. Per germline, CDR1 SNHLY and CDR2 FYNNEI. The CDR3 DNA sequence: TGTGCCAGCAGGGATTCGCAAACTACGGGATCTGGCTACACCTTC. It encodes CASRDSQTTGSGYTF.

The chain links TRBV6-2 or TRBV6-3 to TRBJ2-1, with 13 bases aligning to TRBD2. Germline V gene sequence: CDR1 MNHEY, CDR2 SVGEGT. V shed 5 bases and J 5 bases; nucleotides not matched to a gene: 6. This CDR3 contains 16 residues. CDR3 sequence: CASSRTSGRGDNEQFF. CDR3 DNA sequence: TGTGCCAGCAGTCGGACTAGCGGGAGAGGGGACAATGAGCAGTTCTTC.

This clone has only a few counts. This sequence joins TRBV29-1 and TRBJ1-1; perhaps TRBD1 as D (6 bases). Trimming took off 4 bases at V and 1 base at J, with 10 bases between the two ends. Germline V gene sequence: CDR1 SQVTM, CDR2 ANQGSEA. The length of the CDR3 is 13 residues. Here the CDR3 reads CSVVRTANTEAFF. The CDR3 DNA reads TGCAGCGTTGTTCGGACAGCGAACACTGAAGCTTTCTTT.

V usage is TRBV7-9 and J usage is TRBJ2-2; TRBD1 matches 8 bases. J gave up 4 bases and V 1 base, and 2 bases lay outside the gene matches. CDR1 SEHNR and CDR2 FQNEAQ come from the germline V gene (reference sequence). The CDR3 runs to 15 residues. This CDR3 reads CASSLGTGTTGELFF. The DNA of the CDR3 is TGTGCCAGCAGCTTAGGGACAGGGACCACCGGGGAGCTGTTTTTT.

This clone was counted ten times or more. The rearrangement links TRBV2 to TRBJ1-1; the D gene is possibly TRBD1 (6 bases). CDR1 and CDR2 from the germline V gene are SNHLY and FYNNEI. Trimming cost V 6 bases and J 0 bases, with 14 bases left between them. The CDR3 consists of 15 residues. CDR3 protein: CASRIQGFMNTEAFF. In nucleotides, the CDR3 is TGTGCCAGCAGGATACAGGGATTCATGAACACTGAAGCTTTCTTT.

The chain joins TRBV29-1 to TRBJ2-5, with 7 nucleotides matching TRBD2. This CDR3 has 13 residues. The V gene's germline CDR1 is SQVTM and CDR2 ANQGSEA. V dropped 4 bases and J dropped 0; count of bases not matched to a gene: 2. This CDR3 is CSVAAGYQETQYF. In nucleotides, the CDR3 is TGCAGCGTTGCAGCGGGGTACCAAGAGACCCAGTACTTC.

The chain links TRBV5-5 to TRBJ2-7; TRBD2 matches at 8 bases. CDR3 size: 15 residues. Germline values: CDR1 SGHKS, CDR2 YYEKEE (reference sequence). V lost 2 bases to trimming and J lost 4 bases; unmatched junction nucleotides: 8. The CDR3: CASSFSGGPVYEQYF. CDR3 bases: TGTGCCAGCAGCTTCTCGGGAGGGCCGGTGTACGAGCAGTACTTC.

This clone was found a few times. The chain employs TRBV27 and TRBJ2-5, with D possibly matching TRBD1 (6 bases). CDR1 and CDR2 from the germline V gene are MNHEY and SMNVEV (reference sequence). Trimming stripped 5 bases from V and 3 bases from J, with 16 bases between. CDR3 length equals 15 residues. The CDR3 coding sequence is TGTGCCAGCAGTCCCACTATGGGGGCTGAAGAGACCCAGTACTTC. Its protein is CASSPTMGAEETQYF.

The genes are TRBV7-9 and TRBJ2-7; 8 bases align to TRBD1. V trimming: 7 bases; J trimming: 0 bases; junction bases outside the gene matches: 20. Germline loops: CDR1 SEHNR, CDR2 FQNEAQ (reference sequence). There are 19 residues in the CDR3. The CDR3 DNA follows: TGTGCCAGCACCGCGTTGGGACTCCAGGACAGGGAGAGCTCCTACGAGCAGTACTTC. The encoded protein is CASTALGLQDRESSYEQYF.

This clone was observed a handful of times. This chain joins TRBV6-5 and TRBJ2-7; D may be TRBD2 (6 bases). Looked up from germline, CDR1 is MNHEY and CDR2 is SVGAGI. The CDR3 runs 15 residues. V was cut by 4 bases and J by 6 bases, with 19 bases left in between. The chain's CDR3 is CASSSTPDYPVEQYF. CDR3 in DNA: TGTGCCAGCAGTTCCACTCCGGACTATCCAGTCGAGCAGTACTTC.

This chain connects TRBV19 to TRBJ1-1; D is ambiguous. The length of the CDR3 is 16 residues. Germline lookup yields CDR1 LNHDA and CDR2 SQIVND (reference sequence). V was shortened by 5 bases and J by 1 base, with 17 bases between the two germline ends. CDR3 sequence reads: CASSALLGEGNTEAFF. Here the CDR3 DNA reads TGTGCCAGTAGTGCCCTTCTCGGGGAAGGGAACACTGAAGCTTTCTTT.

A single count supports this clone. The V and J genes are TRBV7-9 and TRBJ1-1; D gene ambiguous. V dropped 0 bases and J dropped 2 bases, with 10 bases sitting between them. The CDR3 length is 15 residues. Looked up from germline, CDR1 is SEHNR and CDR2 is FQNEAQ (reference sequence). The CDR3 region has the DNA TGTGCCAGCAGCTTAGCGGCCAGCGCTAACACTGAAGCTTTCTTT. Its protein is CASSLAASANTEAFF. Drawing the rest from reference TRBV7-9 and TRBJ1-1, the complete variable domain is DTGVSQNPRHKITKRGQNVTFRCDPISEHNRLYWYRQTLGQGPEFLTYFQNEAQLEKSRLLSDRFSAERPKGSFSTLEIQRTEQGDSAMYLCASSLAASANTEAFFGQGTRLTVV.

This rearrangement joins TRBV3-1 (or the pseudogene TRBV3-2) to TRBJ1-3; D not resolved. The length of the CDR3 is 14 residues. V lost 1 base to trimming and J lost 5 bases, with 9 bases between them. Germline CDR1 reads LGHDT; CDR2 reads YNNKEL (reference sequence). In nucleotides, the CDR3 is TGTGCCAGCAGCCAAGGCGGCCTCAGAAACACCATATATTTT. Its protein is CASSQGGLRNTIYF.

The CDR3 here is CASSMRTGNEKLFF. The CDR3 DNA reads as TGTGCCAGCAGCATGAGGACGGGAAATGAAAAACTGTTTTTT. This chain connects TRBV7-2 to TRBJ1-4; no clear D. The CDR3 runs to 14 residues. V gave up 5 bases and J gave up 5 bases, with 12 bases separating them. Germline loops: CDR1 SGHTA, CDR2 FQGNSA.

The chain is built from TRBV19 and TRBJ1-1; 8 bases line up with TRBD1. J was trimmed by 5 bases and V by 3 bases; bases with no gene match: 2. The V gene's germline CDR1 is LNHDA and CDR2 SQIVND (reference sequence). CDR3 length: 13 amino acids. The CDR3 is CASSIGTGTEAFF. Written as DNA, the CDR3 is TGTGCCAGTAGTATCGGGACAGGAACTGAAGCTTTCTTT.

This sequence joins TRBV6-7 and TRBJ2-5; 10 positions match TRBD2. TRBV6-7 is known as an ORF, though its function is uncertain. V shed 2 bases and J 5 bases; nucleotides not matched to a gene: 5. This CDR3 has 15 residues. CDR3 DNA: TGTGCCAGCAGTTACAGAGCGGGAGGGTTGGAGACCCAGTACTTC. This gives the protein CASSYRAGGLETQYF.

The rearrangement uses TRBV18 and TRBJ2-1, with 9 bases lining up with TRBD2. Germline V CDR1 and CDR2: KGHSH, LQKENI. The trim removed 4 bases at V and 9 bases at J, leaving 16 bases unmatched. The CDR3 covers 17 residues. The CDR3 is CASSLFLTSGSKGEQFF. Here the CDR3 DNA reads TGTGCCAGCTCACTATTCCTAACTAGCGGGTCAAAGGGTGAGCAGTTCTTC.

Only one count was recorded for this clone. The rearrangement links TRBV18 to TRBJ1-3; the D is unclear. This CDR3 comprises 16 residues. V lost 3 bases and J 4 bases, leaving 16 bases between the germline ends. Looked up from germline, CDR1 is KGHSH and CDR2 is LQKENI. The CDR3 DNA is TGTGCCAGCTCACCTCCTACGGGGTCTGTAGGAAACACCATATATTTT. Residues: CASSPPTGSVGNTIYF.

J is TRBJ2-1 and V is TRBV28; TRBD2 matches at 9 bases. Germline V lookup: CDR1 MDHEN, CDR2 SYDVKM. J gave up 3 bases and V 3 bases, and 3 bases lay outside the gene matches. CDR3 size: 15 residues. The CDR3: CASSLAGGYYNEQFF. CDR3 DNA: TGTGCCAGCAGTTTGGCGGGAGGGTACTACAATGAGCAGTTCTTC.

This chain uses TRBV27 with TRBJ1-4; D not resolved. The CDR3 runs 15 residues. Trimming removed 6 bases at V and 0 bases at J, with 11 bases between. Germline CDR1 MNHEY, CDR2 SMNVEV (reference sequence). The CDR3 DNA follows: TGTGCCAGCAGGACTACGACCGCAACTAATGAAAAACTGTTTTTT. It codes for CASRTTTATNEKLFF.

This rearrangement joins TRBV11-3 to TRBJ2-7; 9 bases map to TRBD1. V dropped 2 bases and J dropped 6; count of bases not matched to a gene: 2. CDR3 length equals 13 residues. The V gene's germline CDR1 is SGHNT and CDR2 YENEEA. CDR3 nucleotide sequence: TGTGCCAGCAGCTTAAGACAGGGGGGCGAGCAGTACTTC. Residues: CASSLRQGGEQYF.

The gene calls are TRBV5-1 and TRBJ2-6, with 8 bases lining up with TRBD1. Losses at the gene ends were 3 bases for V and 0 bases for J; bases not matched to a gene: 5. The CDR3 has 17 amino acids. Germline V gives CDR1 SGHRS, CDR2 YFSETQ. CDR3 nucleotides: TGCGCCAGCAGCTCGGGACAGGTCAACTCTGGGGCCAACGTCCTGACTTTC. Its translation: CASSSGQVNSGANVLTF.

The rearrangement links TRBV19 to TRBJ2-5; TRBD2 aligns across 8 bases. The CDR3 is 14 residues long. Trimming removed 4 bases from V and 5 bases from J; junction bases left unmatched: 6. In germline, CDR1 is LNHDA, CDR2 SQIVND (reference sequence). DNA of the CDR3: TGTGCCAGTAGTAGACTAGCGAGTCAGGAGACCCAGTACTTC. Its protein product is CASSRLASQETQYF.

The gene calls are TRBV7-9 and TRBJ2-3; 7 nucleotides line up with TRBD2. CDR1 and CDR2 (germline): SEHNR, FQNEAQ (reference sequence). V gave up 4 bases and J gave up 9 bases; unmatched junction bases: 10. This CDR3 comprises 14 residues. The CDR3 nucleotides are TGTGCCAGCAGCTATGCTAGCGGAGCCGAGACGCAGTATTTT. The encoded protein is CASSYASGAETQYF.

This chain links TRBV9 with TRBJ2-7, with D perhaps matching TRBD2 (6 bases). Germline CDR1 and CDR2: SGDLS and YYNGEE. Trimming took 4 bases from V and 3 from J, leaving 11 bases between them. This CDR3 spans 13 amino acids. CDR3 region: CASSRSRDYEQYF. The CDR3 nucleotides are TGTGCCAGCAGCCGCTCGCGGGACTACGAGCAGTACTTC.